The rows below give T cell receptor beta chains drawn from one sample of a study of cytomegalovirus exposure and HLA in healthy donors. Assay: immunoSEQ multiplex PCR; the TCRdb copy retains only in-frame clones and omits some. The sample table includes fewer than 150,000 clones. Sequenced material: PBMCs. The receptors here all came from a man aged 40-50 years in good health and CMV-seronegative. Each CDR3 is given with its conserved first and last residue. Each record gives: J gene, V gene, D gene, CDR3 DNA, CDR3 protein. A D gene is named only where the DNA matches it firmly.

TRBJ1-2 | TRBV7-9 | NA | TGTGCCAGCAGCCGAAGCTCAGGGGAAAGGAGCTACACCTTC | CASSRSSGERSYTF
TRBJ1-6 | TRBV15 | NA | TGTGCCACCAGCAGACAGTCAGGGGCTAATTCACCCCTCCACTTT | CATSRQSGANSPLHF
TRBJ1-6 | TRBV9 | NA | TGTGCCAGCAACCAAGGGAGCTCCTATAATTCACCCCTCCACTTT | CASNQGSSYNSPLHF
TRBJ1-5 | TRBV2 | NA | TGTGCCAGCAGCGGCAGGGAGGGACAGCCCCAGCATTTT | CASSGREGQPQHF
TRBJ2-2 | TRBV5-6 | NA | TGTGCCAGCAGCTTGGGTGGCAGGATGAACACCGGGGAGCTGTTTTTT | CASSLGGRMNTGELFF
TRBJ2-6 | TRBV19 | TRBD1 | TGTGCCACCCGACCTGGACAGGGGGTAGATGGGGCCAACGTCCTGACTTTC | CATRPGQGVDGANVLTF
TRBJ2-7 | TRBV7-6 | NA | TGTGCCAGCAGCTTAGCTAGGACCGAGGACTCCTACGAGCAGTACTTC | CASSLARTEDSYEQYF
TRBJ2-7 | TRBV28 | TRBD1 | TGTGCCAGCAGTTTTGAACCCTTATACAGGGGCTACGAGCAGTACTTC | CASSFEPLYRGYEQYF
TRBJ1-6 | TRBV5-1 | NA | TGCGCCAGCAGCTTGGCCTTCTTAATAGATTCACCCCTCCACTTT | CASSLAFLIDSPLHF
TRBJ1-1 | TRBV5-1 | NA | TGCGCCAGCAGCTGGGCCTCGGGGTCCACTGAAGCTTTCTTT | CASSWASGSTEAFF
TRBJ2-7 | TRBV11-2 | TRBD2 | TGTGCCAGCAGCCCCAGACTAGCGGGGAGGTCCTACGAGCAGTACTTC | CASSPRLAGRSYEQYF
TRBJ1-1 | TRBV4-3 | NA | TGCGCCAGCAGCCAAGATACTTACACTGAAGCTTTCTTT | CASSQDTYTEAFF
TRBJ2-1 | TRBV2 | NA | TGTGCCAGCAGCCCCCCCCGGGGTTCCGATGAGCAGTTCTTC | CASSPPRGSDEQFF
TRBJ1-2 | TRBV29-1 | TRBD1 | TGCAGCGTTGAAAGGGATGCAGGGGGCTATGGCTACACCTTC | CSVERDAGGYGYTF
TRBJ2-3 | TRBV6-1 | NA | TGTGCCAGCAGGGACAGACCTTTACATACGCAGTATTTT | CASRDRPLHTQYF
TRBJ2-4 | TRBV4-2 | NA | TGTGCCAGCAGCCCTCAGATTAGGGGTGGGGGGTTAGCCAAAAACATTCAGTACTTC | CASSPQIRGGGLAKNIQYF
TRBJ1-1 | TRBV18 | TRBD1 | TGTGCCAGCTCACCATCGACAGGGGACACTGAAGCTTTCTTT | CASSPSTGDTEAFF
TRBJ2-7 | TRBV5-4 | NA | TGTGCCAGCAGCACCAGGATCTCCTACGAGCAGTACTTC | CASSTRISYEQYF
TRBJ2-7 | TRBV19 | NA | TGTGCCAGTAGTACCAACAGGTACGAGCAGTACTTC | CASSTNRYEQYF
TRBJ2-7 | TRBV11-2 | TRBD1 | TGTGCCAGCAGCTTACTTCGGACAGGGAACTACGAGCAGTACTTC | CASSLLRTGNYEQYF
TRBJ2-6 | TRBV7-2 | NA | TGTGCCAGCAGCTCCCGGCAGGGTTCCTCTGGGGCCAACGTCCTGACTTTC | CASSSRQGSSGANVLTF
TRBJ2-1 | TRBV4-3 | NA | TGCGCCAGCAGCCAACGACTGTACAATGAGCAGTTCTTC | CASSQRLYNEQFF
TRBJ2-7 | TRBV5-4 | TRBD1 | TGTGCCAGCAGCTCCCTGGGGGACAGCTACGAGCAGTACTTC | CASSSLGDSYEQYF
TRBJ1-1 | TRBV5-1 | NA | TGCGCCAGCAGCTTGGGCCCCCGGGTACCGAACACTGAAGCTTTCTTT | CASSLGPRVPNTEAFF
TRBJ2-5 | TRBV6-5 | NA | TGTGCCAGCAGCCCCCTCGGGCAGGGCCTTGGGACCCAGTACTTC | CASSPLGQGLGTQYF
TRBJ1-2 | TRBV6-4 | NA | TGTGCCAGCAGTGCAGGGTTTGGCTACACCTTC | CASSAGFGYTF
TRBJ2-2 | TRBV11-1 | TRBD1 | TGTGCCAGCAGCTTTTGGACAGGGGGCGGAACCGGGGAGCTGTTTTTT | CASSFWTGGGTGELFF
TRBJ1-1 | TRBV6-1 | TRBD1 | TGTGCCAGCAGCCTTACAGGGGGGAACACTGAAGCTTTCTTT | CASSLTGGNTEAFF
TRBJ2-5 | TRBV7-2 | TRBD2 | TGTGCCAGCAGCCCCCGGGGGGCGGGGGGGCTCGAGACCCAGTACTTC | CASSPRGAGGLETQYF
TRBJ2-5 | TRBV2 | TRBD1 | TGTGCCAGCAGTGAAGACAGGGGGCCCGAGACCCAGTACTTC | CASSEDRGPETQYF
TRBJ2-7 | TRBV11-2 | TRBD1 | TGTGCCAGCAGCTTCGGGACAGGGGGCGAGCAGTACTTC | CASSFGTGGEQYF
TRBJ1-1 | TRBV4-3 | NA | TGCGCCAGCAGCCAAGACCCCCAACAGGGTTTGAACACTGAAGCTTTCTTT | CASSQDPQQGLNTEAFF